The 19 T cell receptor beta chains listed next were all sequenced from one sample in a study of cytomegalovirus exposure and HLA in healthy donors. Primers: 60 Vbeta forward and 13 Jbeta reverse. TCRdb keeps only in-frame clones here, not all; method: immunoSEQ multiplex PCR. The data contain 150,000 to 200,000 clones, around 76% of them singletons. The material sequenced was PBMCs. The origin of the receptors is a man aged 40-55 years in good health and CMV-seronegative.

V and J are TRBV28 and TRBJ2-7; 8 bases agree with TRBD1. The CDR3 length is 15 residues. The junction had 11 bases not matched to a gene; V was cut back by 8 bases and J by 2 bases. Germline-derived CDR1 and CDR2 are MDHEN and SYDVKM. The CDR3 DNA reads as TGTGCCAGCCCACCAAGACAGGGGAGGACCTACGAGCAGTACTTC. Amino acids: CASPPRQGRTYEQYF.

The chain couples TRBV5-8 to TRBJ1-1; unclear D gene. Germline CDR1 and CDR2: SGHTS and YDEGEE. The CDR3 sequence is 13 residues long. V gave up 4 bases and J gave up 3 bases, with 10 bases separating them. CDR3 in DNA: TGTGCCAGCAGCCTAGTTTTATACACTGAAGCTTTCTTT. Translating gives CASSLVLYTEAFF.

The chain couples TRBV11-2 to TRBJ2-3; a possible D gene is TRBD2 (6 bases). This CDR3 spans 17 amino acids. Germline values: CDR1 SGHAT, CDR2 FQNNGV. V was clipped by 2 bases and J by 0 bases, with 15 bases between them. The DNA for the CDR3 is TGTGCCAGCAGCTTAAGTCTGGAGGGCGCTAGCACAGATACGCAGTATTTT. This gives the protein CASSLSLEGASTDTQYF.

The gene calls are TRBV9 and TRBJ1-5, with TRBD1 identical over 9 bases. Germline CDR1 and CDR2: SGDLS and YYNGEE. The CDR3 covers 15 residues. The ends lost 0 bases at V and 6 bases at J; junction bases unmatched: 4. The CDR3 here is CASSVGDRVGQPQHF. The CDR3 DNA follows: TGTGCCAGCAGCGTAGGGGACAGGGTCGGTCAGCCCCAGCATTTT.

This rearrangement joins TRBV7-2 to TRBJ2-7; D is perhaps TRBD1 (6 bases). Looked up from germline, CDR1 is SGHTA and CDR2 is FQGNSA. Deletions cut 4 bases from V and 7 bases from J, with 11 bases between. This CDR3 spans 12 amino acids. The CDR3 DNA follows: TGTGCCAGCAGCTGGAACAGGGAGGAGCAGTACTTC. Residues: CASSWNREEQYF.

In DNA form, the CDR3 reads TGTGCCAGCAGCTCCTTCGAGAGCACAGATACGCAGTATTTT. Protein: CASSSFESTDTQYF. V is TRBV11-3 and J is TRBJ2-3; D is unresolved. This CDR3 comprises 14 residues. Germline values: CDR1 SGHNT, CDR2 YENEEA. Deletions cut 4 bases from V and 0 bases from J, with 8 bases between.

The rearrangement links TRBV5-6 to TRBJ1-1; D is undetermined. Germline-derived CDR1 and CDR2 are SGHDT and YYEEEE. Trimming removed 4 bases at V and 4 bases at J, with 14 bases between. The CDR3 sequence is 14 residues long. The CDR3 nucleotides are TGTGCCAGCAGCCCGGAGAGGGATGGCACTGAAGCTTTCTTT. This codes for CASSPERDGTEAFF.

This sequence joins TRBV7-2 and TRBJ2-2, with 7 bases fitting TRBD1. The J segment lost 4 bases and the V segment lost 3 bases, leaving 5 bases of the junction unmatched. This CDR3 spans 15 amino acids. In germline, CDR1 is SGHTA, CDR2 FQGNSA. The CDR3: CASSFRAGGTGELFF. CDR3 coding DNA: TGTGCCAGCAGCTTTAGGGCAGGGGGCACCGGGGAGCTGTTTTTT. Complete variable domain (other parts from reference TRBV7-2 and TRBJ2-2): GAGVSQSPSNKVTEKGKDVELRCDPISGHTALYWYRQSLGQGLEFLIYFQGNSAPDKSGLPSDRFSAERTGGSVSTLTIQRTQQEDSAVYLCASSFRAGGTGELFFGEGSRLTVL.

The chain recombines TRBV28 with TRBJ2-5; 11 positions match TRBD2. The CDR3 is 14 residues long. With 5 bases clipped from V and 5 bases from J, the junction kept 4 bases outside the gene matches. In germline, CDR1 is MDHEN, CDR2 SYDVKM. CDR3 amino acids: CASSQTSGVETQYF. CDR3 DNA sequence: TGTGCCAGCAGTCAGACTAGCGGGGTTGAGACCCAGTACTTC.

This clone was seen a single time. The chain has TRBV28 and TRBJ1-5, with unresolved D. This CDR3 is built from 17 residues. Germline values: CDR1 MDHEN, CDR2 SYDVKM. Trimming cost V 2 bases and J 4 bases, with 18 bases left between them. CDR3 in DNA: TGTGCCAGCAGTTTACCCAAACCTCCTAGAGATAATCAGCCCCAGCATTTT. Protein product: CASSLPKPPRDNQPQHF.

This rearrangement joins TRBV5-1 to TRBJ1-1; 8 bases match TRBD1. The CDR3 consists of 14 residues. V was clipped by 1 base and J by 12 bases; unmatched bases: 11. Germline CDR1 reads SGHRS; CDR2 reads YFSETQ. CDR3 region: CASSLNPGTGGTFF. The CDR3, as DNA: TGCGCCAGCAGCTTGAACCCAGGGACAGGAGGGACTTTCTTT. The full variable domain, completed using reference TRBV5-1 and TRBJ1-1, is KAGVTQTPRYLIKTRGQQVTLSCSPISGHRSVSWYQQTPGQGLQFLFEYFSETQRNKGNFPGRFSGRQFSNSRSEMNVSTLELGDSALYLCASSLNPGTGGTFFGQGTRLTVV.

This clone was picked up one time. The chain employs TRBV2 and TRBJ2-7; 11 bases map to TRBD2. Germline V gene sequence: CDR1 SNHLY, CDR2 FYNNEI. With 2 bases clipped from V and 4 bases from J, the junction kept 7 bases outside the gene matches. The CDR3 sequence is 16 residues long. Written as DNA, the CDR3 is TGTGCCAGCAGTGAATCATTAGCGGGAGGGCCGTACGAGCAGTACTTC. This encodes CASSESLAGGPYEQYF. The whole variable domain, filled in from reference TRBV2 and TRBJ2-7, reads EPEVTQTPSHQVTQMGQEVILRCVPISNHLYFYWYRQILGQKVEFLVSFYNNEISEKSEIFDDQFSVERPDGSNFTLKIRSTKLEDSAMYFCASSESLAGGPYEQYFGPGTRLTVT.

The chain couples TRBV11-3 to TRBJ2-3; 8 nucleotides line up with TRBD2. Germline loops: CDR1 SGHNT, CDR2 YENEEA. This CDR3 comprises 14 residues. V gave up 4 bases and J gave up 4 bases; unmatched junction bases: 4. The CDR3 coding sequence is TGTGCCAGCAGCTCCGCGGGAGGCGCAGATACGCAGTATTTT. As protein: CASSSAGGADTQYF.

This clone was found a few times. The rearrangement joins TRBV11-3 to TRBJ2-3; 8 nucleotides match TRBD2. CDR1 and CDR2 from the germline V gene are SGHNT and YENEEA. After removal of 3 bases from V and 2 bases from J, the junction contained 4 bases not matched to a gene. The CDR3 is 15 amino acids. DNA of the CDR3: TGTGCCAGCAGCTTTAGCGGGATTAACACAGATACGCAGTATTTT. Translating it yields CASSFSGINTDTQYF.

This chain's CDR3 is CASRLSQVVYEQYF. The CDR3 DNA is TGTGCCAGCAGACTCTCTCAGGTTGTCTACGAGCAGTACTTC. The J gene is TRBJ2-7, the V gene TRBV6-5; D remains ambiguous. Trimming removed 6 bases from V and 3 bases from J, with 15 bases in between. Germline values: CDR1 MNHEY, CDR2 SVGAGI. The CDR3 spans 14 residues.

The chain couples TRBV7-9 to TRBJ2-7; 13 bases line up with TRBD2. After removal of 5 bases from V and 6 bases from J, the junction contained 7 bases not matched to a gene. The CDR3 is 15 residues long. The V gene's germline CDR1 is SEHNR and CDR2 FQNEAQ (reference sequence). This CDR3 reads CASSGGLAGVTEQYF. CDR3 nucleotides: TGTGCCAGCAGCGGCGGACTAGCGGGAGTAACCGAGCAGTACTTC.

The chain carries TRBV12-5 and TRBJ1-1; D unresolved. The CDR3 sequence is 13 residues long. CDR1 LGHNT and CDR2 FRNRAP come from the germline V gene. V lost 6 bases and J lost 0, with 8 bases in between. Written as DNA, the CDR3 is TGTGCTAGTGGCGACGGGATGAACACTGAAGCTTTCTTT. Amino acids: CASGDGMNTEAFF.

The V and J genes are TRBV7-2 and TRBJ1-1, with a tentative D call TRBD1 (5 bases). V lost 5 bases, J lost 1 base, and 8 bases lay in between. The germline CDR1 and CDR2 sequences are SGHTA and FQGNSA. The CDR3 consists of 13 residues. This chain's CDR3 is CASSTGKNTEAFF. The CDR3 bases are TGTGCCAGCAGCACAGGCAAGAACACTGAAGCTTTCTTT.

The chain couples TRBV7-2 to TRBJ2-5; TRBD2 is a possible D gene (7 bases). This CDR3 spans 16 amino acids. The ends were cut back, 4 bases at V and 7 bases at J, with 22 bases in the middle. Germline values: CDR1 SGHTA, CDR2 FQGNSA. The CDR3 region has the DNA TGTGCCAGCAGCTCGGCGAGGGGGGGACGCTCAAGGACCCAGTACTTC. Encoded protein: CASSSARGGRSRTQYF.